What follows are 22 T cell receptor beta chains derived from one specimen sequenced in a study of blood T cell repertoires in COVID-19. The data were produced by immunoSEQ multiplex PCR, yet TCRdb's version contains in-frame clones alone and is incomplete. The sample yields around 190,000 clones, approximately 86% seen once. Sequences were obtained from PBMCs or T cells enriched from blood (not recorded which). These receptor sequences come from a man younger than 35 with acute COVID-19.

V and J are TRBV24-1 and TRBJ2-7; possibly TRBD1 for D (6 bases). This CDR3 has 15 amino acids. Germline assignment: CDR1 KGHDR and CDR2 SFDVKD. The ends were cut back, 2 bases at V and 0 bases at J, with 10 bases in the middle. CDR3 protein: CATSDSGTLSYEQYF. The CDR3, as DNA: TGTGCCACCAGTGATTCCGGGACACTCTCCTACGAGCAGTACTTC.

The chain recombines TRBV3-1 (or the pseudogene TRBV3-2) with TRBJ2-2; TRBD2 aligns across 12 bases. The CDR3 loop spans 15 amino acids. Germline trimming cut 7 bases from V and 5 bases from J; bases unmatched to any gene: 5. In germline, CDR1 is LGHDT, CDR2 YNNKEL (reference sequence). The CDR3 here is CASTVGTSGTGELFF. Here the CDR3 DNA reads TGTGCCAGCACGGTCGGGACTAGCGGGACCGGGGAGCTGTTTTTT.

This chain uses TRBV9 with TRBJ2-3; 8 bases align to TRBD1. The J segment lost 2 bases and the V segment lost 4 bases, leaving 9 bases of the junction unmatched. The V gene's germline CDR1 is SGDLS and CDR2 YYNGEE. The CDR3 length is 16 residues. This chain's CDR3 is CASSRTGGVITDTQYF. CDR3 coding DNA: TGTGCCAGCAGCAGAACAGGGGGTGTTATCACAGATACGCAGTATTTT.

The rearrangement joins TRBV25-1 to TRBJ1-5; TRBD1 matches at 7 bases. Germline CDR1 and CDR2: MGHDK and SYGVNS. V dropped 4 bases and J dropped 2; count of bases not matched to a gene: 11. The CDR3 is 17 residues long. This CDR3 reads CASSGGTGERGNQPQHF. CDR3 nucleotide sequence: TGTGCCAGCAGTGGCGGTACAGGGGAAAGAGGCAATCAGCCCCAGCATTTT.

This chain uses TRBV9 with TRBJ2-7, with a weak D call TRBD1 (6 bases). The V end lost 4 bases, the J end lost 0 bases, and 14 bases lay between the germline ends. Germline V gene sequence: CDR1 SGDLS, CDR2 YYNGEE. There are 15 residues in the CDR3. Here the CDR3 reads CASSSTGSSSYEQYF. The CDR3 DNA reads TGTGCCAGCAGCTCGACAGGTTCTAGCTCCTACGAGCAGTACTTC.

The V and J genes are TRBV19 and TRBJ2-2; the match to TRBD2 covers 10 bases. Germline V CDR1 and CDR2: LNHDA, SQIVND (reference sequence). This CDR3 is built from 18 residues. Germline trimming cut 3 bases from V and 6 bases from J; bases unmatched to any gene: 13. As DNA, the CDR3 is TGTGCCAGTAGTATTCTAGCGGGAGTTAATCAGAGGGCCGGGGAGCTGTTTTTT. Translating gives CASSILAGVNQRAGELFF.

This clone came up once. The chain recombines TRBV19 with TRBJ2-6, with 7 bases identical to TRBD1. The CDR3 spans 16 residues. Germline CDR1 and CDR2: LNHDA and SQIVND (reference sequence). V trimming: 3 bases; J trimming: 2 bases; junction bases outside the gene matches: 4. CDR3 loop: CASSMIQGAGANVLTF. CDR3 coding DNA: TGTGCCAGTAGTATGATCCAGGGGGCTGGGGCCAACGTCCTGACTTTC. Full variable domain (outside the CDR3, taken from reference TRBV19 and TRBJ2-6): DGGITQSPKYLFRKEGQNVTLSCEQNLNHDAMYWYRQDPGQGLRLIYYSQIVNDFQKGDIAEGYSVSREKKESFPLTVTSAQKNPTAFYLCASSMIQGAGANVLTFGAGSRLTVL.

The chain links TRBV11-2 to TRBJ2-2; 7 nucleotides line up with TRBD1. The germline V gene encodes CDR1 SGHAT and CDR2 FQNNGV. The CDR3 spans 15 residues. The J segment lost 5 bases and the V segment lost 4 bases, leaving 7 bases of the junction unmatched. The CDR3 DNA is TGTGCCAGCAGCTCTCTACAGGGGCAAACCGGGGAGCTGTTTTTT. This sequence encodes CASSSLQGQTGELFF.

The chain links TRBV5-8 to TRBJ2-7, with D tentatively TRBD1 (5 bases). Germline V gives CDR1 SGHTS, CDR2 YDEGEE. The CDR3 spans 15 residues. V gave up 0 bases and J gave up 3 bases, with 13 bases separating them. The CDR3 protein is CASSLVRRENYEQYF. CDR3 nucleotides: TGTGCCAGCAGCTTGGTGCGCAGGGAAAACTACGAGCAGTACTTC.

The chain employs TRBV6-5 and TRBJ2-1; D ambiguous. The CDR3 runs 12 residues. In germline, CDR1 is MNHEY, CDR2 SVGAGI. With 6 bases removed from V and 2 bases from J, the gap between germline ends came to 5 bases. In nucleotides, the CDR3 is TGTGCCAGCAGCTCCCCCTACAATGAGCAGTTCTTC. It is translated as CASSSPYNEQFF.

This rearrangement joins TRBV7-2 to TRBJ2-1, with 10 nucleotides matching TRBD2. V lost 0 bases, J lost 7 bases, and 9 bases stayed unmatched. Germline V gene data show CDR1 as SGHTA and CDR2 as FQGNSA. The CDR3 consists of 17 residues. CDR3 region: CASSLALGSGRANEQFF. The CDR3 region has the DNA TGTGCCAGCAGCTTAGCGCTCGGAAGCGGGAGGGCAAATGAGCAGTTCTTC.

A few counts support this clone. The CDR3 DNA follows: TGTGCCAGCTCACCTCGGGACAGGGAAACAGAAGCTTTCTTT. Residues: CASSPRDRETEAFF. The chain joins TRBV18 to TRBJ1-1; 9 bases map to TRBD1. CDR3 length: 14 residues. CDR1 and CDR2 from the germline V gene are KGHSH and LQKENI. V gave up 3 bases and J gave up 8 bases; unmatched junction bases: 7.

The chain uses TRBV28 and TRBJ2-7; no clear D. Germline V lookup: CDR1 MDHEN, CDR2 SYDVKM. This CDR3 has 11 residues. V gave up 4 bases and J gave up 7 bases, with 8 bases separating them. The CDR3: CASSYQEEQYF. The CDR3 region has the DNA TGTGCCAGCAGTTACCAAGAGGAGCAGTACTTC.

The CDR3 is CASRVGLAGDEQFF. The CDR3 DNA reads TGTGCCAGCCGTGTGGGGCTAGCGGGAGATGAGCAGTTCTTC. V and J are TRBV19 and TRBJ2-1, with TRBD2 matching 10 bases. V trimming: 9 bases; J trimming: 8 bases; junction bases outside the gene matches: 10. CDR1 is LNHDA, CDR2 SQIVND, per germline (reference sequence). CDR3 length: 14 residues.

V is TRBV6-5 and J is TRBJ2-2, with 10 bases aligning to TRBD1. V lost 6 bases to trimming and J lost 6 bases; unmatched junction nucleotides: 4. The germline V gene has CDR1 MNHEY and CDR2 SVGAGI. The CDR3 extends over 14 amino acids. CDR3 region: CASRGQGISGELFF. The CDR3, as DNA: TGTGCCAGCAGGGGACAGGGGATATCCGGGGAGCTGTTTTTT.

V and J are TRBV19 and TRBJ1-1; the match to TRBD1 covers 7 bases. Germline CDR1 is LNHDA and CDR2 is SQIVND (reference sequence). With 8 bases clipped from V and 0 bases from J, the junction kept 6 bases outside the gene matches. CDR3 length equals 14 residues. In DNA form, the CDR3 reads TGTGCCAGTGAGGGACAGACCCTGAACACTGAAGCTTTCTTT. Its translation is CASEGQTLNTEAFF.

This clone was found a few times. This chain joins TRBV6-2 or TRBV6-3 and TRBJ2-7; 9 nucleotides line up with TRBD2. The CDR3 length is 18 residues. V shed 2 bases, J shed 0 bases, and the junction held 11 bases outside the gene matches. The germline CDR1 and CDR2 sequences are MNHEY and SVGEGT. The CDR3 here is CASSYEVGVTSGSYEQYF. In nucleotides, the CDR3 is TGTGCCAGCAGTTACGAGGTCGGTGTGACTAGCGGCTCCTACGAGCAGTACTTC.

The chain carries TRBV28 and TRBJ2-7; a weak D match, TRBD2 (6 bases). CDR3 length: 15 amino acids. Trimming stripped 7 bases from V and 4 bases from J, with 20 bases between. Germline V gene sequence: CDR1 MDHEN, CDR2 SYDVKM. The CDR3 loop reads CASTMTRDSVYEQYF. CDR3 coding DNA: TGTGCCAGCACCATGACCAGGGACTCGGTATACGAGCAGTACTTC.

This clone was seen a handful of times. The rearrangement links TRBV2 to TRBJ2-7, with TRBD2 matching over 11 bases. The V segment lost 6 bases and the J segment 5 bases; nucleotides outside the gene matches: 3. This CDR3 comprises 13 residues. Germline lookup yields CDR1 SNHLY and CDR2 FYNNEI. In nucleotides, the CDR3 is TGTGCCAGCAGCGAGACTAGCGGGAACGAGCAGTACTTC. This codes for CASSETSGNEQYF.

This chain links TRBV19 with TRBJ2-3, with TRBD2 identical over 7 bases. The CDR3 length is 15 residues. V dropped 8 bases and J dropped 2; count of bases not matched to a gene: 10. Germline-derived CDR1 and CDR2 are LNHDA and SQIVND (reference sequence). Here the CDR3 reads CASSQLAGITDTQYF. The CDR3 nucleotides are TGTGCCAGTTCCCAGTTAGCGGGCATCACAGATACGCAGTATTTT. The entire variable domain, with the rest obtained from reference TRBV19 and TRBJ2-3, is as follows: DGGITQSPKYLFRKEGQNVTLSCEQNLNHDAMYWYRQDPGQGLRLIYYSQIVNDFQKGDIAEGYSVSREKKESFPLTVTSAQKNPTAFYLCASSQLAGITDTQYFGPGTRLTVL.

This chain connects TRBV6-1 to TRBJ2-4, with D unclear. Trimming took off 1 base at V and 0 bases at J, with 16 bases between the two ends. CDR1 and CDR2 (germline): MNHNS, SASEGT. The CDR3 contains 18 residues. The CDR3 region has the DNA TGTGCCAGCAGTGAAGATATAAGCCCATTCCTAGCCAAAAACATTCAGTACTTC. This codes for CASSEDISPFLAKNIQYF.

The chain combines TRBV2 with TRBJ1-1; 10 nucleotides agree with TRBD1. The germline V gene encodes CDR1 SNHLY and CDR2 FYNNEI. The CDR3 runs 15 residues. Trimming removed 10 bases from V and 4 bases from J; junction bases left unmatched: 12. CDR3: CAKNRDRGSSTEAFF. CDR3 nucleotide sequence: TGTGCCAAGAACCGGGACAGGGGTTCGAGCACTGAAGCTTTCTTT. Using reference TRBV2 and TRBJ1-1 for the parts outside the CDR3, the full variable domain is EPEVTQTPSHQVTQMGQEVILRCVPISNHLYFYWYRQILGQKVEFLVSFYNNEISEKSEIFDDQFSVERPDGSNFTLKIRSTKLEDSAMYFCAKNRDRGSSTEAFFGQGTRLTVV.